The 21 T cell receptor beta chains presented below share a single source sample, sequenced in a study of blood T cell repertoires in COVID-19. TCRdb keeps only in-frame clones here, not all; method: immunoSEQ multiplex PCR. Of around 700,000 clones in the sample, over 80% are singletons; the top ten hold more than 0.25%. The sample taken for sequencing was peripheral blood. These receptors were obtained from a woman in her late teens or twenties with acute or convalescent COVID-19.

This clone was detected only a few times. Other DNA sequences of this sample code for an identical CDR3. This rearrangement joins TRBV7-9 to TRBJ2-7, with 7 bases aligning to TRBD1. V lost 5 bases and J lost 3; bases outside the gene matches: 4. The CDR3 covers 13 residues. CDR1 is SEHNR, CDR2 FQNEAQ, per germline (reference sequence). CDR3 bases: TGTGCCAGCAGCCCCAGGACAGGCTACGAGCAGTACTTC. It translates to CASSPRTGYEQYF.

The gene calls are TRBV6-1 and TRBJ2-5, with D maybe TRBD2 (7 bases). This CDR3 contains 15 residues. Between the trimmed V and J ends, which lost 3 bases and 5 bases, there was a span of 16 bases. CDR1 MNHNS and CDR2 SASEGT come from the germline V gene. CDR3 coding DNA: TGTGCCAGCAGTGAGGAGGGGGGGCCTGCGGAGACCCAGTACTTC. Protein sequence: CASSEEGGPAETQYF.

On this clone: Other DNA sequences within the sample encode an identical CDR3. V gene TRBV5-1 combines with J gene TRBJ1-3, with a weak D call TRBD1 (5 bases). The germline V gene has CDR1 SGHRS and CDR2 YFSETQ. This CDR3 is 15 amino acids long. Trimming removed 0 bases at V and 4 bases at J, with 11 bases between. The CDR3 DNA reads TGCGCCAGCAGCTTGGACCCAGGGTCAGGAAACACCATATATTTT. Its protein is CASSLDPGSGNTIYF.

The chain carries TRBV27 and TRBJ1-2; the match to TRBD1 covers 8 bases. Looked up from germline, CDR1 is MNHEY and CDR2 is SMNVEV (reference sequence). Trimming cost V 4 bases and J 4 bases; bases outside gene matches: 5. The CDR3 extends over 14 amino acids. The CDR3 spells CASSSKDRVYGYTF. CDR3 nucleotides: TGTGCCAGCAGTTCCAAGGACAGGGTCTATGGCTACACCTTC.

The V and J genes are TRBV29-1 and TRBJ2-3; a weak D match, TRBD2 (5 bases). Germline V CDR1 and CDR2: SQVTM, ANQGSEA. With 4 bases removed from V and 6 bases from J, the gap between germline ends came to 11 bases. The CDR3 extends over 12 amino acids. In DNA form, the CDR3 reads TGCAGCGTTGGAAGCACGGGGGATACGCAGTATTTT. It is translated as CSVGSTGDTQYF.

This chain links TRBV4-1 with TRBJ1-1, with 7 bases identical to TRBD1. Germline-derived CDR1 and CDR2 are MGHRA and YSYEKL. The CDR3 spans 13 residues. V lost 1 base and J lost 11; bases outside the gene matches: 7. Here the CDR3 DNA reads TGCGCCAGCAGCCAAGTTAGGCAGGGGGAGGCTTTCTTT. Translated, it gives CASSQVRQGEAFF.

This rearrangement joins TRBV7-6 to TRBJ1-1; 7 bases are shared with TRBD1. V lost 5 bases and J lost 5; bases outside the gene matches: 5. The CDR3 covers 13 residues. Germline CDR1 and CDR2: SGHVS and FNYEAQ. The CDR3 here is CASSIYRGTEAFF. DNA of the CDR3: TGTGCCAGCAGCATATACAGGGGAACTGAAGCTTTCTTT.

Remarks on this clone: This specimen includes other DNA sequences encoding the same CDR3. J is TRBJ1-2 and V is TRBV6-1; 8 nucleotides align to TRBD1. Germline V gene data show CDR1 as MNHNS and CDR2 as SASEGT. V lost 3 bases, J lost 3 bases, and 0 bases stayed unmatched. The CDR3 is 13 amino acids. The CDR3 loop reads CASSETGDYGYTF. The DNA of the CDR3 is TGTGCCAGCAGTGAGACAGGGGACTATGGCTACACCTTC.

The rearrangement uses TRBV3-1 (or the pseudogene TRBV3-2) and TRBJ2-3, with D perhaps TRBD2 (5 bases). From germline, CDR1 is LGHDT and CDR2 YNNKEL (reference sequence). The CDR3 spans 12 residues. Trimming removed 4 bases at V and 6 bases at J, with 8 bases between. This CDR3 reads CASSLIADTQYF. The CDR3 nucleotides read TGTGCCAGCAGCCTTATAGCGGATACGCAGTATTTT.

Comments on this clone: Other DNA sequences in this sample translate to the same CDR3. V and J are TRBV4-1 and TRBJ2-7; 10 bases map to TRBD1. Germline lookup yields CDR1 MGHRA and CDR2 YSYEKL. The CDR3 is 15 residues long. V shed 1 base, J shed 3 bases, and the junction held 3 bases outside the gene matches. CDR3 sequence (DNA): TGCGCCAGCAGCCAAGTCGGGACAGGGGACTACGAGCAGTACTTC. It codes for CASSQVGTGDYEQYF.

The gene calls are TRBV2 and TRBJ2-1; a possible D gene is TRBD2 (6 bases). CDR3 length equals 14 residues. V was clipped by 11 bases and J by 4 bases, with 18 bases between them. Germline loops: CDR1 SNHLY, CDR2 FYNNEI. CDR3 sequence (DNA): TGTGCCGCGCAAAAACGGGACTTTTACAATGAGCAGTTCTTC. Translated: CAAQKRDFYNEQFF.

The chain combines TRBV7-9 with TRBJ2-1; 12 bases are shared with TRBD2. This CDR3 has 15 amino acids. Per the germline V gene, CDR1 is SEHNR and CDR2 is FQNEAQ (reference sequence). The J segment lost 10 bases and the V segment lost 0 bases, leaving 4 bases of the junction unmatched. CDR3 in DNA: TGTGCCAGCAGCTTAGCTTTGGGGACTAGCGGGGAGCAGTTCTTC. It encodes CASSLALGTSGEQFF.

This chain uses TRBV5-6 with TRBJ1-3, with TRBD1 as a possible D gene (6 bases). The CDR3 has 14 amino acids. With 1 base removed from V and 5 bases from J, the gap between germline ends came to 10 bases. The germline gives CDR1 SGHDT, CDR2 YYEEEE. CDR3 DNA sequence: TGTGCCAGCAGCTTGAGTCAGGGGAGAAACACCATATATTTT. It codes for CASSLSQGRNTIYF.

The chain carries TRBV19 and TRBJ2-1; 8 bases fit TRBD2. Trimming cost V 8 bases and J 3 bases; bases outside gene matches: 6. Germline V gene data show CDR1 as LNHDA and CDR2 as SQIVND (reference sequence). This CDR3 is built from 14 residues. CDR3 residues: CASAGAGVYNEQFF. The CDR3 bases are TGTGCCAGTGCAGGAGCGGGGGTCTACAATGAGCAGTTCTTC.

The chain recombines TRBV11-2 with TRBJ1-6; perhaps TRBD1 as D (6 bases). The CDR3 runs 15 residues. Per the germline V gene, CDR1 is SGHAT and CDR2 is FQNNGV. Trimming removed 3 bases from V and 13 bases from J, with 19 bases in between. The CDR3 DNA follows: TGTGCCAGCAGCTTTGCGGACCGGGACACCGGCCCCCTCCACTTT. Its protein is CASSFADRDTGPLHF.

This clone has more than one count but fewer than ten. The chain joins TRBV27 to TRBJ1-2; tentatively, D is TRBD1 (5 bases). This CDR3 comprises 13 residues. Germline CDR1 MNHEY, CDR2 SMNVEV (reference sequence). With 3 bases removed from V and 4 bases from J, the gap between germline ends came to 9 bases. CDR3 in DNA: TGTGCCAGCAGTTTGGGGCAGAGCTATGGCTACACCTTC. This codes for CASSLGQSYGYTF.

The chain recombines TRBV21-1 with TRBJ1-2; the tabulated D call, TRBD1, remains unverified against the DNA. TRBV21-1 is described as a pseudogene. CDR3 length: 13 amino acids. The CDR3, as DNA: TGTGCCAGCGGGACAGGGGGCGACTATGGCTACACCTTC. It specifies CASGTGGDYGYTF.

V gene TRBV20-1 combines with J gene TRBJ1-6; D may be TRBD1 (6 bases). The germline V gene encodes CDR1 DFQATT and CDR2 SNEGSKA (reference sequence). V was clipped by 3 bases and J by 9 bases, with 21 bases between them. The CDR3 is 16 residues long. CDR3 DNA sequence: TGCAGTGCTAGTTCGGACGCCTTGACAGGAAGTTCACCCCTCCACTTT. It translates to CSASSDALTGSSPLHF.

The chain uses TRBV5-1 and TRBJ2-7; TRBD1 might be the D (5 bases). Trimming stripped 2 bases from V and 3 bases from J, with 9 bases between. Per the germline V gene, CDR1 is SGHRS and CDR2 is YFSETQ. This CDR3 spans 13 amino acids. CDR3 sequence (DNA): TGCGCCAGCAGCTTATTAACAGGCTACGAGCAGTACTTC. Translation gives CASSLLTGYEQYF.

This clone is a singleton in its sample. The chain recombines TRBV7-6 with TRBJ2-2; no clear D gene. V was trimmed by 4 bases and J by 6 bases, leaving 12 bases between them. CDR1 and CDR2 (germline): SGHVS, FNYEAQ. The CDR3 is 14 residues long. The CDR3 bases are TGTGCCAGCAGCTCACCGGTAGCCGCCGGGGAGCTGTTTTTT. Amino acids: CASSSPVAAGELFF.

The chain combines TRBV27 with TRBJ2-1; 12 bases align to TRBD2. J lost 4 bases, V lost 5 bases, and 6 bases had no gene match. Germline loops: CDR1 MNHEY, CDR2 SMNVEV (reference sequence). This CDR3 contains 16 residues. This CDR3 is CASSKTSGGPYNEQFF. CDR3 nucleotide sequence: TGTGCCAGCAGTAAGACTAGCGGGGGCCCTTACAATGAGCAGTTCTTC.